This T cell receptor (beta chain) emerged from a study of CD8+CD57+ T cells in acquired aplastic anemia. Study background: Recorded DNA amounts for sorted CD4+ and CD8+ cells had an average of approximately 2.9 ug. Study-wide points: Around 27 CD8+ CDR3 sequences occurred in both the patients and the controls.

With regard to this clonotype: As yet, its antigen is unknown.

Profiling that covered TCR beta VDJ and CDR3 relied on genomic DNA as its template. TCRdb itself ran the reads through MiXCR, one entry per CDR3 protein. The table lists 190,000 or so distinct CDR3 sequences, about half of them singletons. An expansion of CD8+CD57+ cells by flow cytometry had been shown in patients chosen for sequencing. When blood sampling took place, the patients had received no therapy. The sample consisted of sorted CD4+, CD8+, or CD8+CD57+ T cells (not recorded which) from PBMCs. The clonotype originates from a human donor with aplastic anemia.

CDR3 protein: CASSSTRSPTDTQYF. CDR3 nucleotides: TGTGCCAGCAGCTCGACTAGGTCCCCCACAGATACGCAGTATTTT. J is TRBJ2-3 and V is TRBV7-6, with D possibly TRBD2 on 6 matching bases. This CDR3 is 15 amino acids long. The germline V gene encodes CDR1 SGHVS and CDR2 FNYEAQ. Trimming removed 4 bases from V and 2 bases from J, with 13 bases in between.